One and the same sample provided the 20 T cell receptor beta chains below, sequenced in a study of T-cell reconstitution after alpha-beta-depleted transplantation in children (dated by TCRdb to 2016 to 2017). Library creation used PCR. The sample was run on an Illumina HiSeq 2500. To normalize quantification of the TCRbeta repertoire, the TCR libraries were built with molecular barcoding that relied on unique molecular identifiers. In TCRdb, the public reads were trimmed at Q25 with fastp and aligned with MiXCR, with productive beta chains retained. CDR3 protein duplicates are merged, each entry listing the most common genes and DNA. Within this sample are a few hundred thousand distinct CDR3 sequences, with 11% of them counted one time only. Jointly, the top ten make up roughly 6% of the sample. Source: PBMCs from the stem cell graft donor, taken from the stem cell graft. The receptor source for this set is a human donor who donated a stem cell graft to a child with acute myeloid leukemia.

Only a few counts were recorded for this clonotype. The genes are TRBV30 and TRBJ2-4; 8 nucleotides align to TRBD1. The germline V gene has CDR1 GTSNPN and CDR2 SVGIG (reference sequence). Trimming cost V 3 bases and J 8 bases; bases outside gene matches: 15. The CDR3 runs 16 residues. This chain's CDR3 is CAWRPRLTGERDIQYF. The CDR3 bases are TGTGCCTGGAGACCCCGCCTGACAGGGGAGAGGGACATTCAGTACTTC.

This clonotype appeared a few times. The genes are TRBV15 and TRBJ1-6, with 9 nucleotides matching TRBD1. The CDR3 loop spans 12 amino acids. The junction had 4 bases not matched to a gene; V was cut back by 0 bases and J by 19 bases. CDR1 and CDR2 from the germline V gene are LNHNV and YYDKDF (reference sequence). CDR3 in amino acids: CATSRDRDREHF. As DNA, the CDR3 is TGTGCCACCAGCAGAGATAGGGACAGGGAACACTTT.

This chain joins TRBV20-1 and TRBJ2-4; D is unclear. Trimming cost V 0 bases and J 8 bases, with 17 bases left between them. CDR1 DFQATT and CDR2 SNEGSKA come from the germline V gene (reference sequence). The CDR3 is 15 residues long. CDR3 nucleotide sequence: TGCAGTGCTAGAGATCCCCGAGAAAGGTTTGACATTCAGTACTTC. Its protein is CSARDPRERFDIQYF.

This rearrangement joins TRBV20-1 to TRBJ1-3; D ambiguous. V was shortened by 1 base and J by 8 bases, with 9 bases between the two germline ends. The CDR3 runs to 12 residues. Germline V CDR1 and CDR2: DFQATT, SNEGSKA (reference sequence). The CDR3 spells CSARGLSDTIYF. As DNA, the CDR3 is TGCAGTGCTAGAGGCCTTTCAGACACCATATATTTT.

The chain has TRBV25-1 and TRBJ2-3; D remains ambiguous. CDR1 is MGHDK and CDR2 is SYGVNS in the germline V gene. The CDR3 spans 16 residues. Trimming pared 0 bases from V and 2 bases from J, leaving 12 bases between. CDR3 bases: TGTGCCAGCAGTGAATATGAGGTTCGGGCCACAGATACGCAGTATTTT. Protein sequence: CASSEYEVRATDTQYF.

The V and J genes are TRBV7-6 and TRBJ2-3, with 9 bases matching TRBD2. The CDR3 sequence is 16 residues long. Per germline, CDR1 SGHVS and CDR2 FNYEAQ. J was trimmed by 0 bases and V by 6 bases; bases with no gene match: 7. The CDR3 here is CASSFTSGSSTDTQYF. For the CDR3, the DNA is TGTGCCAGCAGTTTTACTAGCGGGTCTAGCACAGATACGCAGTATTTT.

This clonotype has more than one count but fewer than ten. The V gene is TRBV9, the J gene TRBJ1-4, with D tentatively TRBD1 (6 bases). V was cut by 3 bases and J by 4 bases, with 13 bases left in between. The CDR3 is 15 amino acids. The germline V gene encodes CDR1 SGDLS and CDR2 YYNGEE. The CDR3, as DNA: TGTGCCAGCAGCGCCTCCGGGACATATAATGAAAAACTGTTTTTT. Protein sequence: CASSASGTYNEKLFF.

This clonotype was seen ten or more times. This chain links TRBV11-2 with TRBJ2-1; the match to TRBD1 covers 9 bases. This CDR3 region has 15 residues. Germline CDR1 is SGHAT and CDR2 is FQNNGV. Trimming at V came to 4 bases and at J to 5 bases, leaving 6 bases not matched to a gene. CDR3 protein: CASSSKRQGDNEQFF. The CDR3, as DNA: TGTGCCAGCAGCTCCAAAAGACAGGGGGACAATGAGCAGTTCTTC.

This clonotype has a handful of counts. The J gene is TRBJ2-3, the V gene TRBV4-2; D unclear. V lost 0 bases and J 5 bases, leaving 6 bases between the germline ends. The CDR3 consists of 13 residues. CDR1 and CDR2 (germline): LGHNA, YNFKEQ. The CDR3 DNA reads as TGTGCCAGCAGCCAAGATGTCCAAGATACGCAGTATTTT. Amino acid sequence: CASSQDVQDTQYF.

The V gene is TRBV20-1, the J gene TRBJ1-2, with TRBD1 matching over 7 bases. Germline V CDR1 and CDR2: DFQATT, SNEGSKA (reference sequence). The length of the CDR3 is 15 residues. V dropped 2 bases and J dropped 2; count of bases not matched to a gene: 8. This chain's CDR3 is CSARPIDRVNYGYTF. Here the CDR3 DNA reads TGCAGTGCTAGACCGATCGACAGGGTAAACTATGGCTACACCTTC.

This chain connects TRBV30 to TRBJ1-1; a possible D gene is TRBD1 (5 bases). CDR3 length: 11 residues. The V end was cut by 3 bases, the J end by 10 bases, with 12 bases between. Germline V CDR1 and CDR2: GTSNPN, SVGIG (reference sequence). The CDR3 region has the DNA TGTGCCTGGAGCCTTGGGGGGGGAGCTTTCTTT. It specifies CAWSLGGGAFF.

The V and J genes are TRBV29-1 and TRBJ2-7; D might be TRBD2 (6 bases). V lost 6 bases, J lost 0 bases, and 12 bases lay in between. Germline CDR1 SQVTM, CDR2 ANQGSEA. CDR3 size: 13 residues. CDR3 in DNA: TGCAGCGTCGAGCGGGCGGACTCCTACGAGCAGTACTTC. Encoded protein: CSVERADSYEQYF.

This clonotype occurred a few times. V and J are TRBV7-8 and TRBJ1-1, with D maybe TRBD1 (5 bases). V lost 4 bases to trimming and J lost 2 bases, with 11 bases between them. Germline values: CDR1 SGHVS, CDR2 FQNEAQ. There are 14 residues in the CDR3. This chain's CDR3 is CASSSGDGNTEAFF. The CDR3 DNA reads TGTGCCAGCAGCTCGGGGGACGGTAACACTGAAGCTTTCTTT.

At least ten counts were recorded for this clonotype. The chain recombines TRBV20-1 with TRBJ1-2; 8 bases agree with TRBD1. CDR3 size: 16 residues. V dropped 2 bases and J dropped 4; count of bases not matched to a gene: 12. Germline V lookup: CDR1 DFQATT, CDR2 SNEGSKA (reference sequence). The CDR3 is CSARQMDRALSYGYTF. The CDR3 bases are TGCAGTGCTAGACAGATGGACAGGGCCCTATCCTATGGCTACACCTTC.

This clonotype was recorded a few times. The chain links TRBV9 to TRBJ2-2; D is perhaps TRBD2 (5 bases). Germline values: CDR1 SGDLS, CDR2 YYNGEE. V was clipped by 0 bases and J by 3 bases, with 18 bases between them. The CDR3 sequence is 18 residues long. As DNA, the CDR3 is TGTGCCAGCAGCGTAGCGCTCCCCACCCCGAGGGACACCGGGGAGCTGTTTTTT. This encodes CASSVALPTPRDTGELFF.

This clonotype was recorded at least ten times. The rearrangement links TRBV27 to TRBJ2-1; D unresolved. Trimming left V 0 bases short and J 3 bases short, with 9 bases between. Germline V CDR1 and CDR2: MNHEY, SMNVEV (reference sequence). This CDR3 spans 15 amino acids. The CDR3 sequence: CASSLSGLNYNEQFF. The CDR3 DNA is TGTGCCAGCAGTTTATCGGGATTAAACTACAATGAGCAGTTCTTC.

This clonotype came up many times. V gene TRBV6-6 combines with J gene TRBJ2-3, with 11 positions matching TRBD2. With V trimmed by 10 bases and J by 9 bases, 6 bases remained unmatched. Looked up from germline, CDR1 is MNHNY and CDR2 is SVGAGI (reference sequence). CDR3 length: 12 amino acids. Here the CDR3 reads CATLAGGRTQYF. The CDR3 nucleotides are TGTGCCACCCTAGCGGGAGGACGCACGCAGTATTTT.

This clonotype was observed many times. The CDR3 is CASSAPTGMEASPLHF. Here the CDR3 DNA reads TGTGCCAGCAGTGCCCCGACAGGGATGGAGGCATCACCCCTCCACTTT. The chain recombines TRBV6-4 with TRBJ1-6; 7 bases map to TRBD1. The CDR3 runs to 16 residues. Germline-derived CDR1 and CDR2 are MRHNA and SNTAGT. The ends lost 4 bases at V and 10 bases at J; junction bases unmatched: 13.

This chain joins TRBV30 and TRBJ2-1; 7 bases are shared with TRBD1. Losses at the gene ends were 8 bases for V and 2 bases for J; bases not matched to a gene: 6. CDR3 length equals 13 residues. Per germline, CDR1 GTSNPN and CDR2 SVGIG (reference sequence). CDR3 amino acids: CAGRQGAYNEQFF. CDR3 nucleotides: TGTGCCGGAAGACAGGGCGCCTACAATGAGCAGTTCTTC.

Points on this clonotype: A much larger clonotype is one base distant, so this may be a read error. The rearrangement uses TRBV2 and TRBJ2-2; 8 positions agree with TRBD1. CDR3 length: 14 residues. Germline V gene lookup returns CDR1 SNHLY and CDR2 FYNNEI. As DNA, the CDR3 is TGTGCCAGCAGTTGGACAGGGCACACCGGGGAGCCGTTTTTT. Its protein is CASSWTGHTGEPFF.